This is a list of T cell receptor beta chains from one sample in a study of T cell repertoires in cytomegalovirus infection. Using its own MiXCR run on the reads, TCRdb lists one record per CDR3 protein. The sample contains roughly 230,000 distinct CDR3 sequences, about a sixth of which appear only once. Sequencing was done on a sample of CD8+ T cells from PBMCs. The receptors here all came from a human donor in good health (CMV status not recorded). Some clones in this sample may be carry-over from other donors' samples. Both conserved end residues are part of each CDR3. A D gene is named only where the DNA matches it firmly. Clone sizes are given selectively: once, few, many, or a class where the clone is expanded.

D,size,V,J,DNA,CDR3
TRBD1,-,TRBV20-1,TRBJ2-1,TGCAGTGCCGGTGGGACAGGGTCGCTCGATGAGCAGTTCTTC,CSAGGTGSLDEQFF
-,-,TRBV4-1,TRBJ1-1,TGCGCCAGCAGCCTCCTGACATCGGGTGAAGCTTTCTTT,CASSLLTSGEAFF
-,-,TRBV27,TRBJ2-1,TGTGCCAGCAGTTTAGGGACACCTACCTACAATGAGCAGTTCTTC,CASSLGTPTYNEQFF
TRBD1,many,TRBV7-3,TRBJ2-2,TGTGCCAGCAGCTTAAGGGACAGACACCAGAACACCGGGGAGCTGTTTTTT,CASSLRDRHQNTGELFF
TRBD1,medium-sized,TRBV20-1,TRBJ2-1,TGCAGTGTTCAGCCGCCTGACAGGGGCTACAATGAGCAGTTCTTC,CSVQPPDRGYNEQFF
-,few,TRBV7-9,TRBJ2-5,TGTGCCAGCAGCTTCTCAGAGAAACAAGAGACCCAGTACTTC,CASSFSEKQETQYF
-,few,TRBV6-2/TRBV6-3,TRBJ2-3,TGTGCCAGCAGTCTGCGGGGAGGCACAGATACGCAGTATTTT,CASSLRGGTDTQYF
-,once,TRBV25-1,TRBJ2-7,TGTGCCAGCAGTGAAAGCGATAGCGGACCCTACGAGCAGTACTTC,CASSESDSGPYEQYF
-,many,TRBV7-2,TRBJ2-7,TGTGCCAGCAGCTTACTAGGGGTGACCTACGAGCAGTACTTC,CASSLLGVTYEQYF
-,-,TRBV29-1,TRBJ2-3,TGCAGCGTTGAAGTCCAGGGCCTTAGAGAAGATACGCAGTATTTT,CSVEVQGLREDTQYF
-,-,TRBV28,TRBJ1-5,TGTGCCAGCAGCACACGTCCGCGGGGGGGGCAAGGGCCCCAGCATTTT,CASSTRPRGGQGPQHF
-,once,TRBV29-1,TRBJ2-1,TGCAGCGTTGGTTCCGACTCGAGCTCCTACAATGAGCAGTTCTTC,CSVGSDSSSYNEQFF
-,many,TRBV7-2,TRBJ1-6,TGTGCCAGCAGCGGGGAGTCCGGTTGGACTAATTCACCCCTCCACTTT,CASSGESGWTNSPLHF
TRBD1,-,TRBV7-9,TRBJ2-3,TGTGCCAGCAGCGAGCAGGGGACAGGGCTGACAGATACGCAGTATTTT,CASSEQGTGLTDTQYF
-,once,TRBV27,TRBJ2-7,TGTGCCAGCAGTTTCGGGTCCTCCGCCGAGCAGTACTTC,CASSFGSSAEQYF
-,few,TRBV3-1,TRBJ1-4,TGTGCCAGCAGCCCGGGATCTATCAATGAAAAACTGTTTTTT,CASSPGSINEKLFF
-,medium-sized,TRBV7-8,TRBJ2-2,TGTGCCAGCAGCTTAGCGAGGGCGGCCGGGGAGCTGTTTTTT,CASSLARAAGELFF
-,-,TRBV28,TRBJ1-5,TGTGCCAGCAGTTTGGGCCCCGAGGAGCCCCAGCATTTT,CASSLGPEEPQHF
-,many,TRBV6-6,TRBJ2-5,TGTGCCAGCAGTTACGTTGCCGGGGCCGACGTCCAAGAGACCCAGTACTTC,CASSYVAGADVQETQYF
TRBD1,-,TRBV6-5,TRBJ2-5,TGTGCCAGCAGTTACTCGACAGGGATGGGGGAGACCCAGTACTTC,CASSYSTGMGETQYF
-,many,TRBV7-2,TRBJ2-2,TGTGCCAGCAGCCCAAGCGGGTCGCGGGAGCTGTTTTTT,CASSPSGSRELFF
-,many,TRBV6-6,TRBJ2-1,TGTGCCAGCAGTTACAATGAGCAGTTCTTC,CASSYNEQFF
-,-,TRBV29-1,TRBJ1-1,TGCAGCGTTGGCAGGCCACCATTTAACACTGAAGCTTTCTTT,CSVGRPPFNTEAFF
-,many,TRBV12-3/TRBV12-4,TRBJ2-7,TGTGCCAGCAGTTTCAGCGGCTACGAGCAGTACTTC,CASSFSGYEQYF
TRBD1,-,TRBV5-6,TRBJ2-3,TGTGCCAGCAGCTGGGGACAGGCGAGCACAGATATGCAGTATTTT,CASSWGQASTDMQYF
TRBD1,-,TRBV2,TRBJ2-5,TGTGCCAGCAGGCACCGGAACAGGGGGCAAGAGACCCAGTACTTC,CASRHRNRGQETQYF
-,many,TRBV6-5,TRBJ2-4,TGTGCCAGCAGCCCGTTCGGGGGTACCAAAAACATTCAGTACTTC,CASSPFGGTKNIQYF
-,once,TRBV7-9,TRBJ2-1,TGTGCCAGCAGCTTAGCGGGTAGTGATGAGCAGTTCTTC,CASSLAGSDEQFF
-,few,TRBV19,TRBJ1-5,TGTGCCAGTAGTATAGATCTTACCTATATCAATCAGCCCCAGCATTTT,CASSIDLTYINQPQHF
TRBD2,many,TRBV2,TRBJ2-7,TGTGCCAGCAGTGCGGGACTAGCGGCGTCCTACGAGCAGTACTTC,CASSAGLAASYEQYF
-,-,TRBV19,TRBJ2-1,TGTGCCAGTAGCCCAAGGGAACGCCCTTACAATGAGCAGTTCTTC,CASSPRERPYNEQFF
TRBD1,many,TRBV7-2,TRBJ1-5,TGTGCCAGCAGCTTAGTGACAGGGATAGATCAGCCCCAGCATTTT,CASSLVTGIDQPQHF
-,few,TRBV25-1,TRBJ2-4,TGTGCCAGCAGTGGGGGCTGGGACATTCAGTACTTC,CASSGGWDIQYF
TRBD1,-,TRBV20-1,TRBJ2-7,TGCAGTGCTAGAGAGAGGGACAGTACTAGTTACGAGCAGTACTTC,CSARERDSTSYEQYF
TRBD1,many,TRBV7-9,TRBJ2-7,TGTGCCAGCAGCGGGACAGAAGACCGGTTCTCGCAGTACTTC,CASSGTEDRFSQYF
TRBD1,-,TRBV4-1,TRBJ2-7,TGCGCCAGCAGCCAAGATATGACAGGGGTCTACGAGCAGTACTTC,CASSQDMTGVYEQYF
TRBD1,many,TRBV12-3/TRBV12-4,TRBJ1-4,TGTGCCAGCAGGGCCGAGGACAGGAATGAAAAACTGTTTTTT,CASRAEDRNEKLFF
-,-,TRBV29-1,TRBJ2-7,TGCAGCGTTGAAGGGGACTCAAACGGCGTACTAGGGGAGTACTTC,CSVEGDSNGVLGEYF
-,-,TRBV28,TRBJ2-7,TGTGCCAGCAGTTTGGGTACAGGGTGGTCCTACGAGCAGTACTTC,CASSLGTGWSYEQYF
-,-,TRBV4-1,TRBJ2-1,TGCGCCAGCAGCCAAGATAGAACCCTGAGGGATGAGCAGTTCTTC,CASSQDRTLRDEQFF
TRBD1,few,TRBV7-6,TRBJ2-3,TGTGCCAGCAGCGGACAGGGGAGTGGAGATACGCAGTATTTT,CASSGQGSGDTQYF
TRBD1,many,TRBV7-2,TRBJ2-7,TGTGCCAGCAGCGGAGCCGGGACAGGGGGCGACGAGCAGTACTTC,CASSGAGTGGDEQYF
TRBD1,-,TRBV12-3/TRBV12-4,TRBJ1-4,TGTGCCAGCAGTCCCACAGGGGGCTTTAATGAAAAACTGTTTTTT,CASSPTGGFNEKLFF
-,many,TRBV27,TRBJ1-1,TGTGCCAGCAGCCTGAGGGTGGGTAACACTGAAGCTTTCTTT,CASSLRVGNTEAFF
-,-,TRBV7-4,TRBJ2-3,TGTGCCAGCAGCTTACCCTGGACAGACACAGATACGCAGTATTTT,CASSLPWTDTDTQYF
-,few,TRBV7-9,TRBJ1-2,TGTGCCAGCAGCTCCACAGGGTTCAATGGCTACACCTTC,CASSSTGFNGYTF
TRBD1,few,TRBV28,TRBJ1-4,TGTGCCAGCAGTTCGGCCAGGGGGCGAGAAAAACTGTTTTTT,CASSSARGREKLFF
-,few,TRBV19,TRBJ1-1,TGTGCCAGTAGTATCGGGGGAGGCGCCTCTGAAGCTTTCTTT,CASSIGGGASEAFF